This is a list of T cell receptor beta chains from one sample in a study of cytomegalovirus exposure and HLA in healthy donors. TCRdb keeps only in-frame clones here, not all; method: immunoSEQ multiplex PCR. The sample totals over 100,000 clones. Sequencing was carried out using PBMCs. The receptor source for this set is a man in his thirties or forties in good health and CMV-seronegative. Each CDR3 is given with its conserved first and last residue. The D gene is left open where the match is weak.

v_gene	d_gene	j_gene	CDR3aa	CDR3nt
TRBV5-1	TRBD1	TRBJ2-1	CASSLGTGAHNEQFF	TGCGCCAGCAGCTTAGGGACAGGGGCCCACAATGAGCAGTTCTTC
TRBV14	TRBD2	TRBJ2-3	CASSPWTSGGKTDTQYF	TGTGCCAGCAGCCCTTGGACTAGCGGGGGGAAAACAGATACGCAGTATTTT
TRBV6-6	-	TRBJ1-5	CASSSTGWGNQPQHF	TGTGCCAGCAGTTCTACAGGGTGGGGCAATCAGCCCCAGCATTTT
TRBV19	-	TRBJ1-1	CASSIDSRDTEAFF	TGTGCCAGTAGTATAGATTCCAGGGACACTGAAGCTTTCTTT
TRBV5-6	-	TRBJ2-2	CASSLTSQGGINTGELFF	TGTGCCAGCAGCCTTACCTCACAGGGGGGGATTAACACCGGGGAGCTGTTTTTT
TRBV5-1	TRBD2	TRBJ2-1	CASSQTIPLADNEQFF	TGCGCCAGCAGCCAAACTATCCCCCTAGCGGACAATGAGCAGTTCTTC
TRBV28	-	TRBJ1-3	CASSSPGLGNTIYF	TGTGCCAGCAGTTCCCCAGGACTGGGAAACACCATATATTTT
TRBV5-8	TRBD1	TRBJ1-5	CASSPWDRGSNQPQHF	TGTGCCAGCAGCCCCTGGGACAGGGGGAGCAATCAGCCCCAGCATTTT
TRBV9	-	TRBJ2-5	CASSQGGGRETQYF	TGTGCCAGCAGCCAGGGAGGGGGGCGAGAGACCCAGTACTTC
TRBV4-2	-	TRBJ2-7	CASSQDHEQYF	TGTGCCAGCAGCCAAGATCACGAGCAGTACTTC
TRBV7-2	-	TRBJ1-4	CASSLQGEKLFF	TGTGCCAGCAGCTTACAGGGTGAAAAACTGTTTTTT
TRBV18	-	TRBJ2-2	CASSTQATGELFF	TGTGCCAGCTCAACCCAGGCGACCGGGGAGCTGTTTTTT
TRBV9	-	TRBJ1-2	CASSAEPGDYGYTF	TGTGCCAGCAGCGCCGAGCCAGGGGACTATGGCTACACCTTC
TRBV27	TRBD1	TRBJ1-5	CASSSRGTGVSNNQPQHF	TGTGCCAGCAGTTCACGGGGTACAGGGGTGTCGAATAATCAGCCCCAGCATTTT
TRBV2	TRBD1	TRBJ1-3	CASREQGAKDTIYF	TGTGCCAGCAGGGAGCAGGGGGCGAAAGACACCATATATTTT
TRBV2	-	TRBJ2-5	CASSLRQSQETQYF	TGTGCCAGCAGTCTACGACAGAGCCAAGAGACCCAGTACTTC
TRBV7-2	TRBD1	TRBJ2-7	CASSLTGTGVYEQYF	TGTGCCAGCAGCTTAACCGGGACAGGCGTCTACGAGCAGTACTTC
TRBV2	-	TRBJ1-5	CASSEQGQSNQPQHF	TGTGCCAGCAGTGAACAGGGGCAAAGCAATCAGCCCCAGCATTTT
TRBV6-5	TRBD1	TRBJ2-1	CASSRGTAPYNEQFF	TGTGCCAGCAGTCGAGGGACAGCTCCCTACAATGAGCAGTTCTTC
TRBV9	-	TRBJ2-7	CASSVSGTNSYEQYF	TGTGCCAGCAGCGTATCGGGGACAAACTCCTACGAGCAGTACTTC
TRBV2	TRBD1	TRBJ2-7	CASTRGTGGYEQYF	TGTGCCAGCACTCGAGGGACAGGGGGTTACGAGCAGTACTTC
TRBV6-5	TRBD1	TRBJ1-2	CASTLQGAALNGYTF	TGTGCCAGTACGTTACAGGGGGCGGCTTTGAATGGCTACACCTTC
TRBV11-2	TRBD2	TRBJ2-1	CASSLVYTGGRYNEQFF	TGTGCCAGCAGCTTAGTTTACACGGGGGGGCGCTACAATGAGCAGTTCTTC
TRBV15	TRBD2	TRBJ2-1	CATSRNPGLAGRGNEQFF	TGTGCCACCAGCAGAAACCCGGGACTAGCGGGGAGGGGCAATGAGCAGTTCTTC
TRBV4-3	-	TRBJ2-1	CASSQDLLRQGGLNEQFF	TGCGCCAGCAGCCAAGATCTACTCCGGCAGGGGGGTCTGAATGAGCAGTTCTTC
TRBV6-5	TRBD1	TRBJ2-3	CASSRLRDRATQYF	TGTGCCAGCAGTAGACTCCGGGACAGGGCAACGCAGTATTTT
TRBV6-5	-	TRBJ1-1	CASNSNREAFF	TGTGCCAGCAACAGCAACAGGGAAGCTTTCTTT
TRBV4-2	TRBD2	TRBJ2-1	CASSPIRTGLAFDEQFF	TGTGCCAGCAGCCCTATACGGACGGGACTAGCGTTCGATGAGCAGTTCTTC
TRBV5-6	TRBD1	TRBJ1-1	CASSLVQGASGTEAFF	TGTGCCAGCAGCTTGGTTCAGGGGGCAAGTGGGACTGAAGCTTTCTTT
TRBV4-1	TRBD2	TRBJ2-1	CASSPSGLAATYNEQFF	TGCGCCAGCAGCCCGTCGGGACTAGCGGCGACCTACAATGAGCAGTTCTTC
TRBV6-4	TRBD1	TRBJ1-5	CASSESGQVKNQPQHF	TGTGCCAGCAGTGAGTCGGGACAGGTTAAGAATCAGCCCCAGCATTTT
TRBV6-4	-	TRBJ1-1	CASSDRDMNTEAFF	TGTGCCAGCAGTGACAGAGATATGAACACTGAAGCTTTCTTT
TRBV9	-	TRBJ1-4	CASSVGTRKGEKLFF	TGTGCCAGCAGCGTAGGGACAAGGAAAGGAGAAAAACTGTTTTTT
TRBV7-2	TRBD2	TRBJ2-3	CASSAERGKVTDTQYF	TGTGCCAGCAGCGCGGAGCGGGGTAAAGTCACAGATACGCAGTATTTT
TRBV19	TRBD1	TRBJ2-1	CASSLGQGLNEQFF	TGTGCCAGTAGTCTGGGACAGGGCCTCAATGAGCAGTTCTTC
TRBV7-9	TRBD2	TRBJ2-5	CASSPRGGGAPETQYF	TGTGCCAGCAGCCCCCGCGGGGGAGGGGCGCCGGAGACCCAGTACTTC
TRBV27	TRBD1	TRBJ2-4	CASSSTITGALAKNIQYF	TGTGCCAGCAGTTCTACAATAACAGGGGCACTAGCCAAAAACATTCAGTACTTC
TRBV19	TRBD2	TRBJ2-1	CASSSLIGGGAGEQFF	TGTGCCAGTAGTTCCTTAATTGGCGGGGGGGCCGGTGAGCAGTTCTTC
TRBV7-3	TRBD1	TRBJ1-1	CASSLQGGKYGTEAFF	TGTGCCAGCAGCTTACAAGGGGGCAAGTACGGCACTGAAGCTTTCTTT